A single sample gave rise to the 15 T cell receptor beta chains below, sequenced in a study of OX40 agonist ivuxolimab in advanced cancers. Receptor amplification or capture employed the immunoSEQ multiplex PCR assay. TCRdb stores this immuneACCESS table with in-frame sequences only. Part of the clones is absent; in the studies checked, under half of the shortfall reflects unresolved V genes, and no reason is known for the rest. This sample gives 20,000 to 25,000 clones in total; over 70% of them show up just once. The ten largest make up approximately 9.6% of the sample. The specimen was CD4+ or CD8+ T cells sorted from blood, collected in a trial of the OX40 agonist ivuxolimab. All receptors derive from an adult with an advanced solid tumor such as melanoma, head and neck, liver or kidney cancer.

This sequence joins TRBV7-2 and TRBJ1-1; D might be TRBD1 (5 bases). V was shortened by 3 bases and J by 5 bases, with 25 bases between the two germline ends. This CDR3 contains 18 residues. Per the germline V gene, CDR1 is SGHTA and CDR2 is FQGNSA. For the CDR3, the DNA is TGTGCCAGCAGCTTTGTATCTGGTGGCGGTCGTGGGGGGACTGAAGCTTTCTTT. Amino acids: CASSFVSGGGRGGTEAFF.

This clone was seen a handful of times. The CDR3 region is CASSFLQSRKNTEAFF. The CDR3 DNA reads as TGTGCCAGCAGCTTTTTGCAGAGTAGAAAGAACACTGAAGCTTTCTTT. The chain is built from TRBV5-5 and TRBJ1-1; no reliable D call. Germline V CDR1 and CDR2: SGHKS, YYEKEE (reference sequence). The CDR3 is 16 amino acids. V lost 2 bases and J lost 1, with 15 bases in between. The complete variable domain, with remaining parts taken from reference TRBV5-5 and TRBJ1-1, reads DAGVTQSPTHLIKTRGQQVTLRCSPISGHKSVSWYQQVLGQGPQFIFQYYEKEERGRGNFPDRFSARQFPNYSSELNVNALLLGDSALYLCASSFLQSRKNTEAFFGQGTRLTVV.

CDR3 residues: CASLLGTGNTIYF. The CDR3, as DNA: TGTGCCAGCCTCTTAGGTACTGGAAACACCATATATTTT. J is TRBJ1-3 and V is TRBV7-9; D is unresolved. Germline V gene lookup returns CDR1 SEHNR and CDR2 FQNEAQ (reference sequence). The V and J ends lost 8 bases and 2 bases respectively, with 10 bases between them. This CDR3 has 13 amino acids.

V gene TRBV7-6 combines with J gene TRBJ2-1; D is perhaps TRBD1 or TRBD2 (6 bases each). The V and J ends lost 3 bases and 6 bases respectively, with 15 bases between them. The germline V gene encodes CDR1 SGHVS and CDR2 FNYEAQ. CDR3 length: 15 residues. The CDR3 nucleotides are TGTGCCAGCAGCTTGGGACTCTCCAGGGGCAATGAGCAGTTCTTC. Amino acids: CASSLGLSRGNEQFF.

The V and J genes are TRBV4-1 and TRBJ2-3, with D possibly being TRBD2 (6 bases). Trimming cost V 4 bases and J 3 bases, with 29 bases left between them. The CDR3 has 20 residues. CDR1 is MGHRA, CDR2 YSYEKL, per germline. CDR3 region: CASSPFLLGTWPKGTDTQYF. CDR3 coding DNA: TGCGCCAGCAGCCCCTTTTTACTAGGGACTTGGCCTAAGGGTACAGATACGCAGTATTTT.

This chain links TRBV30 with TRBJ2-1; no definite D call. Trimming shortened V by 0 bases and J by 9 bases, and 12 bases separated the two germline ends. CDR3 length equals 13 residues. The V gene's germline CDR1 is GTSNPN and CDR2 SVGIG (reference sequence). CDR3: CAWSVGSIREQFF. The CDR3 DNA is TGTGCCTGGAGTGTGGGCTCCATTCGTGAGCAGTTCTTC.

The chain carries TRBV27 and TRBJ2-7; D gene ambiguous. CDR3 length equals 13 residues. The V gene lost 11 bases and the J gene lost 5 bases, with 19 bases spanning the gap. Per germline, CDR1 MNHEY and CDR2 SMNVEV (reference sequence). Written as DNA, the CDR3 is TGTGCCTCCCAGGAGAGGTTGTCGGACGAGCAGTACTTC. This encodes CASQERLSDEQYF.

This clone has a single count. The chain employs TRBV9 and TRBJ1-4, with a weak D call TRBD1 (5 bases). The CDR3 loop spans 14 amino acids. Between the trimmed V and J ends, which lost 2 bases and 7 bases, there was a span of 12 bases. Germline CDR1 and CDR2: SGDLS and YYNGEE. CDR3 amino acids: CASSVEGVGEKLFF. CDR3 bases: TGTGCCAGCAGCGTGGAAGGGGTCGGTGAAAAACTGTTTTTT.

The rearrangement joins TRBV5-1 to TRBJ1-2, with a possible D match to TRBD1 (5 bases). Trimming pared 0 bases from V and 6 bases from J, leaving 9 bases between. This CDR3 is built from 13 residues. CDR1 and CDR2 (germline): SGHRS, YFSETQ. The CDR3 loop is CASSLEGKDGYTF. In DNA, the CDR3 is TGCGCCAGCAGCTTGGAGGGGAAGGATGGCTACACCTTC.

The chain couples TRBV5-6 to TRBJ2-7; a weak D match, TRBD1 (5 bases). Germline CDR1 is SGHDT and CDR2 is YYEEEE. Trimming shortened V by 0 bases and J by 0 bases, and 10 bases separated the two germline ends. This CDR3 has 15 amino acids. CDR3 DNA: TGTGCCAGCAGCTTGGGAACAGGATACTCCTACGAGCAGTACTTC. The encoded protein is CASSLGTGYSYEQYF.

The CDR3 nucleotides read TGTGCCATCAAGCAGGGACAGGGGAACAATGAGCAGTTCTTC. Residues: CAIKQGQGNNEQFF. The chain combines TRBV10-3 with TRBJ2-1; 10 nucleotides match TRBD1. V shed 7 bases and J 5 bases; nucleotides not matched to a gene: 5. The germline V gene encodes CDR1 ENHRY and CDR2 SYGVKD. CDR3 size: 14 residues.

This chain uses TRBV6-5 with TRBJ2-7; 8 bases agree with TRBD2. CDR3 length: 13 residues. V was clipped by 11 bases and J by 4 bases; unmatched bases: 10. Per the germline V gene, CDR1 is MNHEY and CDR2 is SVGAGI. The CDR3 DNA reads TGTGCCGCAAGACGGGGACTAGGTTACGAGCAGTACTTC. Amino acids: CAARRGLGYEQYF.

This clone appeared a single time. The chain is built from TRBV6-5 and TRBJ2-2; 10 bases align to TRBD2. From germline, CDR1 is MNHEY and CDR2 SVGAGI. The CDR3 loop spans 15 amino acids. J lost 7 bases, V lost 6 bases, and 8 bases had no gene match. The CDR3 sequence: CASRYLAGVIGELFF. In nucleotides, the CDR3 is TGTGCCAGCAGATATCTAGCGGGAGTTATCGGGGAGCTGTTTTTT.

The genes are TRBV29-1 and TRBJ1-1, with TRBD1 identical over 7 bases. CDR1 is SQVTM and CDR2 is ANQGSEA in the germline V gene. The CDR3 covers 14 residues. After removal of 5 bases from V and 0 bases from J, the junction contained 6 bases not matched to a gene. CDR3 protein: CSVRQGVMNTEAFF. As DNA, the CDR3 is TGCAGCGTTCGGCAGGGGGTGATGAACACTGAAGCTTTCTTT.

This sequence joins TRBV5-4 and TRBJ1-4; tentative D call: TRBD1 (5 bases). Trimming cost V 5 bases and J 5 bases, with 10 bases left between them. The CDR3 has 13 amino acids. CDR1 is SGHNT, CDR2 YYREEE, per germline (reference sequence). The CDR3 region has the DNA TGTGCCAGCAGGGGAGGGGAGAATGAAAAACTGTTTTTT. This sequence encodes CASRGGENEKLFF.